The entry that follows covers one T cell receptor beta chain sequence. What it recognizes is unknown. The table came from immunoSEQ multiplex PCR; TCRdb's copy has only in-frame clones and leaves some out. The sample yields about 110,000 clones, about nine tenths seen once. The time point is: cycle 4 day 1 (C4D1), after 5 to 7 weeks of nivolumab. Each of the patients experienced relapse following autologous stem cell transplantation, and their brentuximab vedotin exposure differed. The data are from a study of PD-1 blockade in classical Hodgkin lymphoma. Findings of the study overall: Before treatment, TCR diversity in newly diagnosed patients was reportedly lower than in healthy donors.

This CDR3 comprises 15 residues. Trimming stripped 1 base from V and 4 bases from J, with 11 bases between. Germline V gives CDR1 SGHTA, CDR2 FQGNSA. The sample was peripheral blood mononuclear cells (PBMCs), taken before the fourth cycle of nivolumab. The chain links TRBV7-2 to TRBJ1-5; D might be TRBD1 (5 bases). The receptor's source is a human donor with classical Hodgkin lymphoma. Here the CDR3 reads CASSLGWQGNQPQHF. The CDR3 nucleotides are TGTGCCAGCAGCTTAGGGTGGCAGGGTAATCAGCCCCAGCATTTT.